The T cell receptor beta chain described here comes from a study of T cells in Graves' hyperthyroidism and ophthalmopathy. General study results and limits: Ophthalmopathy was predicted by the model a median of about 6.5 months ahead of onset. Stable hyperthyroidism was told apart from ophthalmopathy by a model built on 13 V-J features.

This clonotype was recorded many times. The antigen is undetermined. Template material for amplifying TCR beta CDR3 regions consisted of RNA transcripts. A first-round RT-PCR of the TCR CDR3 used the HTBI primer set. TCRdb processed the multiplex PCR reads anew with MiXCR; each CDR3 protein has one entry. Of around 620,000 distinct CDR3 sequences listed, around 46% were seen once; the top ten hold 15% to 20%. Trimming took 9 bases from V and 0 from J; bases not matched to a gene: 6. The CDR3 sequence is 15 residues long. Germline V lookup: CDR1 KGHDR, CDR2 SFDVKD. The chain employs TRBV24-1 and TRBJ1-5, with TRBD1 identical over 8 bases. Sequencing input: peripheral blood or thyroid tissue (not recorded which). The TCR sequence derives from an adult woman with Graves' disease, either hyperthyroidism or ophthalmopathy (not recorded which). The CDR3 spells CATGTGVHSNQPQHF. CDR3 nucleotides: TGTGCCACCGGGACAGGAGTCCATAGCAATCAGCCCCAGCATTTT.